This paragraph reports one T cell receptor beta chain. The antigen is not known. The data were obtained in a study of cytomegalovirus exposure and HLA in healthy donors. Background on the study: In an earlier analysis, approximately 120 million unique TCR beta sequences were found from 150 million to 200 million T cells. General study points: There were a few CMV-associated chains whose specificity for CMV antigens was confirmed in vitro. TCR beta sequences numbering fewer than 20,000 were associated with HLA alleles at 0.05 false discovery rate in a later analysis.

V was cut by 4 bases and J by 0 bases, with 11 bases left in between. CDR1 and CDR2 from the germline V gene are SGHDT and YYEEEE. There are 15 residues in the CDR3. PCR amplification relied on 60 Vbeta primers (plus 13 Jbeta primers). Sequencing was performed with immunoSEQ multiplex PCR; in TCRdb, only in-frame clones are kept and a portion is missing. The repertoire holds tens of thousands of clones, with more than 70% as singletons. The clonotype was recovered from a man aged 25 to 45 in good health and CMV-seronegative. This chain links TRBV5-6 with TRBJ1-5, with D uncertain. The sample comprised PBMCs. Here the CDR3 reads CASSRIGYSNQPQHF. The CDR3 nucleotides are TGTGCCAGCAGCCGCATCGGGTATAGCAATCAGCCCCAGCATTTT.